This T cell receptor (beta chain) originates from a study of blood T cell repertoires in COVID-19. The wider study: The United States, Italy and Spain were the sources of the acute and convalescent COVID-19 samples. Sources were T cells, B-cell-depleted T cells, or PBMCs; the material itself was cDNA or gDNA.

Between the trimmed V and J ends, which lost 3 bases and 8 bases, there was a span of 8 bases. CDR3 length equals 11 residues. CDR1 and CDR2 (germline): SGHNT, YYREEE (reference sequence). As handled by the study authors: Using reference gene primer amplification, nucleated cell counts were estimated. Produced via immunoSEQ multiplex PCR; TCRdb's table is partial and in-frame only. V and J calls plus clone size are reproduced from that table; the DNA served to infer D and trimming. The table lists around 140,000 clones, about four fifths of them singletons. The chain uses TRBV5-4 and TRBJ1-2; TRBD1 might be the D (5 bases). The receptor comes from a human donor with acute or convalescent COVID-19. The donor label of this sample is uncertain. Material for sequencing was peripheral blood. CDR3 bases: TGTGCCAGCAGCTCCAGGGAAGGCTACACCTTC. Residues: CASSSREGYTF.